This T cell receptor (beta chain) was profiled in a study of shared clonotypes between healthy human individuals. Only in-frame clones appear in the TCRdb table, and some are missing; sequencing was by immunoSEQ multiplex PCR. Of about 2 million clones in the sample, around 95% were seen once. The receptor was derived from a man younger than 35 in good health. The sample was naive CD4+ T cells sorted from blood. Documented subset: CD45RA+ positively selected.

CDR3 bases: TGTGCCAGCCGGACAGCGGAGACCGGGGAGCTGTTTTTT. It codes for CASRTAETGELFF. The J gene is TRBJ2-2, the V gene TRBV2; the D gene is possibly TRBD1 (6 bases). Per the germline V gene, CDR1 is SNHLY and CDR2 is FYNNEI. V was trimmed by 8 bases and J by 5 bases, leaving 12 bases between them. There are 13 residues in the CDR3.